These 22 T cell receptor beta chains were all obtained from the same sample, sequenced in a study of identical twins. TCRdb re-derived calls from the 5' RACE reads in MiXCR, one entry per CDR3 protein. Among hundreds of thousands of distinct CDR3 sequences, under 8.5% were seen once, and the ten largest hold around 1.6%. A further study also used this sample, focusing on yellow fever vaccine responses in identical twins.

The sequencing sample was made of PBMCs. The source is a woman aged 18-30 years in good health.

This clonotype was observed a handful of times. This chain links TRBV7-9 with TRBJ2-1; no clear D. Trimming took 3 bases from V and 0 from J, leaving 12 bases between them. The germline V gene encodes CDR1 SEHNR and CDR2 FQNEAQ (reference sequence). The CDR3 contains 16 residues. The DNA for the CDR3 is TGTGCCAGCAGCTTCGCGCTTCTGAGCTCCTACAATGAGCAGTTCTTC. Its protein product is CASSFALLSSYNEQFF.

This clonotype was counted ten times or more. The chain employs TRBV29-1 and TRBJ2-3; D possibly uses TRBD1 or TRBD2 (5 bases each). The CDR3 sequence is 12 residues long. Between the trimmed V and J ends, which lost 1 base and 6 bases, there was a span of 8 bases. Looked up from germline, CDR1 is SQVTM and CDR2 is ANQGSEA. CDR3 coding DNA: TGCAGCGTTGAAGCCGAGGGGGATACGCAGTATTTT. Amino acids: CSVEAEGDTQYF.

The J gene is TRBJ2-1, the V gene TRBV2, with D maybe TRBD2 (6 bases). Trimming left V 7 bases short and J 5 bases short, with 12 bases between. In germline, CDR1 is SNHLY, CDR2 FYNNEI. CDR3 length equals 13 residues. In nucleotides, the CDR3 is TGTGCCAGCAAGGGGTTAGCGGACAATGAGCAGTTCTTC. This gives the protein CASKGLADNEQFF. The full variable domain, in which reference TRBV2 and TRBJ2-1 provide the parts outside the CDR3, is EPEVTQTPSHQVTQMGQEVILRCVPISNHLYFYWYRQILGQKVEFLVSFYNNEISEKSEIFDDQFSVERPDGSNFTLKIRSTKLEDSAMYFCASKGLADNEQFFGPGTRLTVL.

The chain links TRBV27 to TRBJ1-2; 7 nucleotides agree with TRBD1. Germline V CDR1 and CDR2: MNHEY, SMNVEV (reference sequence). This CDR3 region has 14 residues. The ends lost 3 bases at V and 4 bases at J; junction bases unmatched: 5. The CDR3 DNA reads TGTGCCAGCAGTTTGGACAGGAGTCTCTATGGCTACACCTTC. Encoded protein: CASSLDRSLYGYTF.

This clonotype came up a few times. This chain uses TRBV29-1 with TRBJ1-2, with 9 bases identical to TRBD1. V trimming: 6 bases; J trimming: 4 bases; junction bases outside the gene matches: 3. This CDR3 comprises 12 residues. CDR1 and CDR2 from the germline V gene are SQVTM and ANQGSEA. The CDR3 spells CSVRQGGYGYTF. CDR3 sequence (DNA): TGCAGCGTCCGACAGGGGGGCTATGGCTACACCTTC.

The chain links TRBV6-1 to TRBJ2-3; D is possibly TRBD1 (6 bases). Germline V gives CDR1 MNHNS, CDR2 SASEGT. V was cut by 3 bases and J by 3 bases, with 10 bases left in between. The CDR3 contains 14 residues. The CDR3 DNA reads as TGTGCCAGCAGTGACGACAGGACAACAGATACGCAGTATTTT. Its translation is CASSDDRTTDTQYF.

This clonotype has a count of ten or more. This chain uses TRBV28 with TRBJ1-5; D remains unclear. Germline loops: CDR1 MDHEN, CDR2 SYDVKM. CDR3 length: 15 residues. V lost 5 bases and J lost 4, with 15 bases in between. DNA of the CDR3: TGTGCCAGCAGTGGGTCGGGTTCGAGAAATCAGCCCCAGCATTTT. Translating gives CASSGSGSRNQPQHF. The variable domain in full, with the rest retrieved from reference TRBV28 and TRBJ1-5, is DVKVTQSSRYLVKRTGEKVFLECVQDMDHENMFWYRQDPGLGLRLIYFSYDVKMKEKGDIPEGYSVSREKKERFSLILESASTNQTSMYLCASSGSGSRNQPQHFGDGTRLSIL.

This clonotype showed up just a few times. The rearrangement links TRBV9 to TRBJ2-7; TRBD2 matches at 8 bases. V shed 1 base, J shed 2 bases, and the junction held 5 bases outside the gene matches. From germline, CDR1 is SGDLS and CDR2 YYNGEE. This CDR3 is 15 amino acids long. CDR3 protein: CASSVYSGAPYEQYF. CDR3 bases: TGTGCCAGCAGCGTATATAGCGGGGCTCCCTACGAGCAGTACTTC.

Ten or more counts support this clonotype. CDR3: CASSQGVEYNEQFF. The CDR3 nucleotides read TGCGCCAGCAGCCAAGGGGTCGAGTACAATGAGCAGTTCTTC. The rearrangement joins TRBV4-1 to TRBJ2-1; no definite D call. Trimming shortened V by 1 base and J by 4 bases, and 8 bases separated the two germline ends. This CDR3 comprises 14 residues. Germline lookup yields CDR1 MGHRA and CDR2 YSYEKL.

To note about this clonotype: One base away lies a much larger clone, so this may be a sequencing read error. This chain connects TRBV6-1 to TRBJ2-1; TRBD1 matches 9 bases. CDR1 is MNHNS and CDR2 is SASEGT in the germline V gene. The CDR3 spans 14 residues. The V segment lost 5 bases and the J segment 11 bases; nucleotides outside the gene matches: 10. CDR3 in DNA: TGTGCCAGCAGTCCGGGACAGGGAACGGGTAAGCAGTTCTTC. Encoded protein: CASSPGQGTGKQFF.

CDR3: CASADTEAFF. CDR3 DNA sequence: TGTGCCAGCGCAGACACTGAAGCTTTCTTT. V usage is TRBV2 and J usage is TRBJ1-1; no clear D gene. This CDR3 comprises 10 residues. From germline, CDR1 is SNHLY and CDR2 FYNNEI. V lost 8 bases, J lost 3 bases, and 4 bases lay in between.

This chain connects TRBV20-1 to TRBJ2-1; 7 nucleotides agree with TRBD2. The germline CDR1 and CDR2 sequences are DFQATT and SNEGSKA (reference sequence). This CDR3 has 15 residues. The V segment lost 0 bases and the J segment 6 bases; nucleotides outside the gene matches: 8. CDR3 nucleotides: TGCAGTGCTAGAGATGGGAGCGGGACGGGCAATGAGCAGTTCTTC. It encodes CSARDGSGTGNEQFF.

The CDR3 reads CASSSGLNSYEQYF. As DNA, the CDR3 is TGTGCCAGCAGCTCGGGACTGAACTCCTACGAGCAGTACTTC. This chain links TRBV7-3 with TRBJ2-7; a weak D match, TRBD2 (6 bases). Trimming took off 4 bases at V and 0 bases at J, with 10 bases between the two ends. The CDR3 is 14 amino acids. Germline V gene sequence: CDR1 SGHTA, CDR2 FQGTGA.

The chain uses TRBV12-3 or TRBV12-4 and TRBJ2-1; D possibly corresponds to TRBD1 (6 bases). The V end was cut by 5 bases, the J end by 14 bases, with 25 bases between. The CDR3 sequence is 15 residues long. The CDR3 nucleotides are TGTGCCAGCAGTACTAGTGACAGTCGGGGACACCATGAGTTCTTC. Protein product: CASSTSDSRGHHEFF.

The chain joins TRBV9 to TRBJ2-5, with 7 positions matching TRBD2. From germline, CDR1 is SGDLS and CDR2 YYNGEE. With 0 bases clipped from V and 5 bases from J, the junction kept 7 bases outside the gene matches. The CDR3 spans 15 residues. As DNA, the CDR3 is TGTGCCAGCAGCGTAGTAGGACTAGTGACGGAGACCCAGTACTTC. It specifies CASSVVGLVTETQYF.

This clonotype appeared a few times. The chain carries TRBV12-5 and TRBJ2-5; a possible D gene is TRBD1 (6 bases). Trimming left V 3 bases short and J 0 bases short, with 11 bases between. The CDR3 is 15 amino acids. CDR1 and CDR2 (germline): LGHNT, FRNRAP. CDR3 residues: CASGFTGKYQETQYF. The CDR3 DNA reads TGTGCTAGTGGTTTTACAGGGAAGTACCAAGAGACCCAGTACTTC. The variable domain in full, completed from reference TRBV12-5 and TRBJ2-5, reads DARVTQTPRHKVTEMGQEVTMRCQPILGHNTVFWYRQTMMQGLELLAYFRNRAPLDDSGMPKDRFSAEMPDATLATLKIQPSEPRDSAVYFCASGFTGKYQETQYFGPGTRLLVL.

This clonotype showed up just a few times. The rearrangement links TRBV7-6 to TRBJ2-1, with D tentatively TRBD1 (6 bases). Germline-derived CDR1 and CDR2 are SGHVS and FNYEAQ. V shed 5 bases and J shed 3 bases, with 14 bases lying between them. The CDR3 covers 15 residues. DNA of the CDR3: TGTGCCAGCAGCATATACAGGGCAGACTACAATGAGCAGTTCTTC. Its protein product is CASSIYRADYNEQFF.

This clonotype was recorded at least ten times. In DNA, the CDR3 is TGTGCCAGCAGCCCCGGGCAGGGAAACACAGATACGCAGTATTTT. Translated, it gives CASSPGQGNTDTQYF. The V and J genes are TRBV4-2 and TRBJ2-3, with D possibly TRBD1 on 5 matching bases. Germline CDR1 and CDR2: LGHNA and YNFKEQ. This CDR3 spans 15 amino acids. V was clipped by 4 bases and J by 2 bases, with 13 bases between them.

The V call is TRBV5-1, the J call TRBJ2-7; D unclear. The CDR3 is made up of 13 amino acids. V shed 0 bases and J shed 3 bases, with 7 bases lying between them. Germline V gene sequence: CDR1 SGHRS, CDR2 YFSETQ. DNA of the CDR3: TGCGCCAGCAGCTTGGACGGAAACTACGAGCAGTACGTC. Translation: CASSLDGNYEQYV.

This rearrangement joins TRBV15 to TRBJ2-1; D remains unclear. This CDR3 is 15 amino acids long. Trimming cost V 1 base and J 2 bases, with 9 bases left between them. Germline V CDR1 and CDR2: LNHNV, YYDKDF (reference sequence). CDR3 in DNA: TGTGCCACCAGCAGAGTGGCAGACACCTACAATGAGCAGTTCTTC. It yields the protein CATSRVADTYNEQFF.

V gene TRBV29-1 combines with J gene TRBJ2-7; TRBD2 aligns across 7 bases. Germline assignment: CDR1 SQVTM and CDR2 ANQGSEA. The V and J ends lost 7 bases and 0 bases, in that order; junction bases with no gene match: 6. CDR3 size: 13 residues. Here the CDR3 DNA reads TGCAGCGCCGCCGGGACTAACTCCTACGAGCAGTACTTC. Its protein is CSAAGTNSYEQYF.

This clonotype showed up just a few times. The chain uses TRBV21-1 and TRBJ1-2; the DNA was not used to check the table's D call, TRBD1. TRBV21-1 is noted as a pseudogene. CDR3 length: 14 residues. In DNA, the CDR3 is TGTGCCCGGCCGGGACAGGGGGTGAACTATGGCTACACCTTC. Residues: CARPGQGVNYGYTF.